This T cell receptor beta chain was retrieved from a study of T cells in women clearing cervical HPV infection. Study overall: Controls gave blood once infection was undetectable; cases at lesion identification. For cases, blood was sampled a median 149 days after lesion detection, interquartile range about 90 to 230 days. HLA type stays a possible confounder, typing being limited.

This CDR3 has 15 residues. Trimming stripped 4 bases from V and 2 bases from J, with 11 bases between. Per the germline V gene, CDR1 is LNHDA and CDR2 is SQIVND (reference sequence). Using immunoSEQ multiplex PCR, the repertoire was profiled, and TCRdb retains in-frame clones only, with some absent. The repertoire table contains under 45,000 clones. To note about this clone: The observed sequence ends 3 residues before the CDR3 terminus, with the missing tail filled in from the germline J gene.

Sequencing input: blood buffy coat. The TCR was taken from a woman between 18 and 70 years old with a cervical HPV16 infection that either progressed to CIN3+ or cleared (not recorded which). The genes are TRBV19 and TRBJ2-2; D might be TRBD1 (6 bases). The sequenced CDR3 bases are TGTGCCAGTAGTAAAACAGGGATAAACACCGGGGAG. This translates into CASSKTGINTGE. The whole CDR3 protein reads CASSKTGINTGELFF. The complete variable domain, with remaining parts taken from reference TRBV19 and TRBJ2-2, reads DGGITQSPKYLFRKEGQNVTLSCEQNLNHDAMYWYRQDPGQGLRLIYYSQIVNDFQKGDIAEGYSVSREKKESFPLTVTSAQKNPTAFYLCASSKTGINTGELFFGEGSRLTVL.